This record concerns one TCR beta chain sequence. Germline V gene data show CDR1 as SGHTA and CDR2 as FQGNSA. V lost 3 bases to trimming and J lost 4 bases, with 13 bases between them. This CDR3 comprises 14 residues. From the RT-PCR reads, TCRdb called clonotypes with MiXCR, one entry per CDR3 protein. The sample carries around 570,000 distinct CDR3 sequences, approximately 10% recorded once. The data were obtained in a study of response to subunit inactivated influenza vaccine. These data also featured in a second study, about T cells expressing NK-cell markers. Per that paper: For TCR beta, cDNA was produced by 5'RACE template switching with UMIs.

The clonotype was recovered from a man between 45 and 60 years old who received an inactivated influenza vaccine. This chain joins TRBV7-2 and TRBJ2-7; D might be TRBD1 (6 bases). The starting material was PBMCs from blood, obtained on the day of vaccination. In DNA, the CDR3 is TGTGCCAGCAGCTTCGTCAGGGGTGATTACGAGCAGTACTTC. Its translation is CASSFVRGDYEQYF.